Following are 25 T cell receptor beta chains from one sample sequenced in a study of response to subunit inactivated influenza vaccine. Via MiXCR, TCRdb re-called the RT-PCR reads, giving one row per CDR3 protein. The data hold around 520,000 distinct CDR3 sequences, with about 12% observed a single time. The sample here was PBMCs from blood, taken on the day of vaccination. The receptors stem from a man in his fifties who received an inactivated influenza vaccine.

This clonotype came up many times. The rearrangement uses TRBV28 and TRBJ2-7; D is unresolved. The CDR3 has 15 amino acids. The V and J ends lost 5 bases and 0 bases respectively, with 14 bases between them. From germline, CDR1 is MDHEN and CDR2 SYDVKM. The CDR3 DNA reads TGTGCCAGCAGTCAAGCTCCTTACGGCTCCTACGAGCAGTACTTC. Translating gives CASSQAPYGSYEQYF. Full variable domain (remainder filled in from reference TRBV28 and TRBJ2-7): DVKVTQSSRYLVKRTGEKVFLECVQDMDHENMFWYRQDPGLGLRLIYFSYDVKMKEKGDIPEGYSVSREKKERFSLILESASTNQTSMYLCASSQAPYGSYEQYFGPGTRLTVT.

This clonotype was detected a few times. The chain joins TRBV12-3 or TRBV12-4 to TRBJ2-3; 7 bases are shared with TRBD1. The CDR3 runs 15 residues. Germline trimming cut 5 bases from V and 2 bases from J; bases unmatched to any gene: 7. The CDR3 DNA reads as TGTGCCAGCAGTCGACAGGGCCGCGTCACAGATACGCAGTATTTT. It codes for CASSRQGRVTDTQYF.

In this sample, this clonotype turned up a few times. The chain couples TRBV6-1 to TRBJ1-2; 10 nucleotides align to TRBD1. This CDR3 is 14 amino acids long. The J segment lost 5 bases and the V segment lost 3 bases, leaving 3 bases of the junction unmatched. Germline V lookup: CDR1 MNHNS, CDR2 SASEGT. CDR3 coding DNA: TGTGCCAGCAGTGACGGGACAGGGGTTTATGGCTACACCTTC. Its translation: CASSDGTGVYGYTF.

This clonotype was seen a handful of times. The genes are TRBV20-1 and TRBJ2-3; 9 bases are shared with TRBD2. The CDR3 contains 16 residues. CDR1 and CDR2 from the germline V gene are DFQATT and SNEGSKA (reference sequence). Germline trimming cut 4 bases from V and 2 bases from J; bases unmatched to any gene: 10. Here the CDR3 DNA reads TGCAGTGCTACCCCGGGACTAGCAACCCACACAGATACGCAGTATTTT. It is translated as CSATPGLATHTDTQYF.

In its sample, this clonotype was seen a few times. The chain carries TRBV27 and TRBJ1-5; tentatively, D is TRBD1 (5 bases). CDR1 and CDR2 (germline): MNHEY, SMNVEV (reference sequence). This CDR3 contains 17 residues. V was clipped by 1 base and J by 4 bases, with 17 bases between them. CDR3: CASSLFGGPIRNQPQHF. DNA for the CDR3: TGTGCCAGCAGTTTATTCGGGGGACCCATAAGGAATCAGCCCCAGCATTTT.

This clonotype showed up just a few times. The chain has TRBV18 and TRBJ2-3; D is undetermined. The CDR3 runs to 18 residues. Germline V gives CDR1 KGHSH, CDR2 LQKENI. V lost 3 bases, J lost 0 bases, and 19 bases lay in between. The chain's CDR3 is CASSPALLQSSSTDTQYF. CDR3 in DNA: TGTGCCAGCTCACCCGCCCTCCTTCAATCATCTAGCACAGATACGCAGTATTTT. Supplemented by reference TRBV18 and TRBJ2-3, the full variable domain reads NAGVMQNPRHLVRRRGQEARLRCSPMKGHSHVYWYRQLPEEGLKFMVYLQKENIIDESGMPKERFSAEFPKEGPSILRIQQVVRGDSAAYFCASSPALLQSSSTDTQYFGPGTRLTVL.

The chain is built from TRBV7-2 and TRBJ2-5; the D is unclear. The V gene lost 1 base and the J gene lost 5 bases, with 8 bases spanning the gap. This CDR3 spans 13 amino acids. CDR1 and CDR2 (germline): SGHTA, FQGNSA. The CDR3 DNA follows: TGTGCCAGCAGCTTAGTTGTAAGCGAGACCCAGTACTTC. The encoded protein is CASSLVVSETQYF.

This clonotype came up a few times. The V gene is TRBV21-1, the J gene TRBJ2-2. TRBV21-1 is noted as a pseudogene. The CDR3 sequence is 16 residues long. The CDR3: CASSKVGLCGTGELFF. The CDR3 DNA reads TGTGCCAGCAGCAAAGTTGGGTTGTGTGGCACCGGGGAGCTGTTTTTT.

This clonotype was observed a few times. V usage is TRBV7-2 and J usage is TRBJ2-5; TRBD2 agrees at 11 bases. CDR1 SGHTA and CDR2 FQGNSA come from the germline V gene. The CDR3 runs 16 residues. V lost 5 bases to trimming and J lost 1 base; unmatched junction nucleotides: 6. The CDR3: CASSPRLAGSQETQYF. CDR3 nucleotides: TGTGCCAGCAGCCCGAGACTAGCGGGAAGCCAAGAGACCCAGTACTTC.

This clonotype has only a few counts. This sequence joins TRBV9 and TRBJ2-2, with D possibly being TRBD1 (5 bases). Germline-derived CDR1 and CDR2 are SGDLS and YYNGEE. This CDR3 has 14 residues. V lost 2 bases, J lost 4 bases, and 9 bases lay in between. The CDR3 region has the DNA TGTGCCAGCAGCGTGGACACGGTCACCGGGGAGCTGTTTTTT. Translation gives CASSVDTVTGELFF.

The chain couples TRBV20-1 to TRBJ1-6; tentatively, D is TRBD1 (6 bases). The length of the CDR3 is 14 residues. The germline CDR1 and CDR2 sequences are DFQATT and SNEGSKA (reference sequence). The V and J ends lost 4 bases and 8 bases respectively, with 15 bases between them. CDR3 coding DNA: TGCAGTGCTAACCCCGGGGGGGCGCATTCACCCCTCCACTTT. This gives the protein CSANPGGAHSPLHF.

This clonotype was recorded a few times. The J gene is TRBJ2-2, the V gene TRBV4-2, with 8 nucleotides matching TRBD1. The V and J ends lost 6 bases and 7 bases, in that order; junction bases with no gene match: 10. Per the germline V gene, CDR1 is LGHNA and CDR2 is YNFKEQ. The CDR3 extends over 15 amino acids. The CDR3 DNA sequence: TGTGCCAGCAGGACAGGGGATTCATGGGGCGGGGAGCTGTTTTTT. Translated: CASRTGDSWGGELFF.

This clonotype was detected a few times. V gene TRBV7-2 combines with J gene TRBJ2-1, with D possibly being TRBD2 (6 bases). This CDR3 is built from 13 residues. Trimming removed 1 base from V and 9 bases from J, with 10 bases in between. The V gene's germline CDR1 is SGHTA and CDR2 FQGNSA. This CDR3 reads CASSLGYGGEQFF. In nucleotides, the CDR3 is TGTGCCAGCAGCTTAGGCTACGGGGGTGAGCAGTTCTTC.

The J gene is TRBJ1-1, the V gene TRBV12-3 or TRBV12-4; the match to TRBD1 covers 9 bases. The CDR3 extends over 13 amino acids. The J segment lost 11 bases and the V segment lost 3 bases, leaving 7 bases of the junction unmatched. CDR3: CASSFGDRVEAFF. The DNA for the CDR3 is TGTGCCAGCAGTTTCGGGGACAGGGTCGAGGCTTTCTTT.

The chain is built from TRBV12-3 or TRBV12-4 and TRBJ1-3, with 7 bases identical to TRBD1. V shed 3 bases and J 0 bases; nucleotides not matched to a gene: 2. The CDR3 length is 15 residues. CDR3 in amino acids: CASSFHRGSGNTIYF. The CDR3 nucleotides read TGTGCCAGCAGTTTTCACAGGGGCTCTGGAAACACCATATATTTT.

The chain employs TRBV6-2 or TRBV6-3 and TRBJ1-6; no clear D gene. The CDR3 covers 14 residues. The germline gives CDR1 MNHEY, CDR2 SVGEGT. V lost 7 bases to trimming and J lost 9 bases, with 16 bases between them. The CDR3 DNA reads TGTGCCAGCAAACTCGTGAGCGGTTTTTCACCCCTCCACTTT. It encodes CASKLVSGFSPLHF.

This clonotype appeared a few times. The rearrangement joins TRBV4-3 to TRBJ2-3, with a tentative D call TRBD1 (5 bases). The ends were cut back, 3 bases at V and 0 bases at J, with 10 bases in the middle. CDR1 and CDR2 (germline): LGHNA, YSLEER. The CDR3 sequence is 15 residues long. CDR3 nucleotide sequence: TGCGCCAGCAGCCATCAGGCAGGGAGCACAGATACGCAGTATTTT. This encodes CASSHQAGSTDTQYF.

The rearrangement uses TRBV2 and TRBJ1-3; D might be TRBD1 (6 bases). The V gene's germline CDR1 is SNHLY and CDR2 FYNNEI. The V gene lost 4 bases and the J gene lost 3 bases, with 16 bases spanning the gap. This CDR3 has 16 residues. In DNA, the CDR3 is TGTGCCAGCAGTGTTGGTTCGGGGGGCGGTGGAAACACCATATATTTT. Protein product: CASSVGSGGGGNTIYF.

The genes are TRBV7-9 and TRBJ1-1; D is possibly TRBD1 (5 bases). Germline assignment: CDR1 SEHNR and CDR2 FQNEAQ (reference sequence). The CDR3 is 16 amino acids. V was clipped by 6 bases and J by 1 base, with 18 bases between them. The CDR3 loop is CASRRNGGQKNTEAFF. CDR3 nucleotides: TGTGCCAGCAGGCGTAACGGAGGACAAAAGAACACTGAAGCTTTCTTT.

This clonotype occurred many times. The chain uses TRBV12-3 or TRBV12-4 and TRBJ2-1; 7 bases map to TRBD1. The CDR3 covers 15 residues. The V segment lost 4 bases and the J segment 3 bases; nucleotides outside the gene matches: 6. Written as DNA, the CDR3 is TGTGCCAGCAGTTATTCGACAGGGATCTACAATGAGCAGTTCTTC. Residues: CASSYSTGIYNEQFF.

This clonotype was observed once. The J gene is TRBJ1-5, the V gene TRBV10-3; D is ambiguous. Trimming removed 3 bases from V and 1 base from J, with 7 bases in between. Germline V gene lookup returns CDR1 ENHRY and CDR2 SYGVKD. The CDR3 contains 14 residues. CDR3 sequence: CAISEAGSNQPQHF. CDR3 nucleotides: TGTGCCATCAGTGAAGCCGGGAGCAATCAGCCCCAGCATTTT.

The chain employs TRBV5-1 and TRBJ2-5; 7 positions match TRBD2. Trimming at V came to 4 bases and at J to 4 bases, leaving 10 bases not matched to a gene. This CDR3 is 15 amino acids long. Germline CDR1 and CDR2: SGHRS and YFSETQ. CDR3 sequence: CASSLAGGGIETQYF. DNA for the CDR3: TGCGCCAGCAGCCTGGCGGGCGGGGGTATAGAGACCCAGTACTTC. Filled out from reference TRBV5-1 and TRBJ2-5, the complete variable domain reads KAGVTQTPRYLIKTRGQQVTLSCSPISGHRSVSWYQQTPGQGLQFLFEYFSETQRNKGNFPGRFSGRQFSNSRSEMNVSTLELGDSALYLCASSLAGGGIETQYFGPGTRLLVL.

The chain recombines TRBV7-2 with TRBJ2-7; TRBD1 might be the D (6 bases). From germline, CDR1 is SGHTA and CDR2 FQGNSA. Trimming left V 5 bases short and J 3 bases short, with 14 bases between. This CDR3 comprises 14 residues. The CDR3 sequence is CASSMNGQIYEQYF. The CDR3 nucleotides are TGTGCCAGCAGCATGAACGGACAGATCTACGAGCAGTACTTC. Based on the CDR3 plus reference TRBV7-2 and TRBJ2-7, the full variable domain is GAGVSQSPSNKVTEKGKDVELRCDPISGHTALYWYRQSLGQGLEFLIYFQGNSAPDKSGLPSDRFSAERTGGSVSTLTIQRTQQEDSAVYLCASSMNGQIYEQYFGPGTRLTVT.

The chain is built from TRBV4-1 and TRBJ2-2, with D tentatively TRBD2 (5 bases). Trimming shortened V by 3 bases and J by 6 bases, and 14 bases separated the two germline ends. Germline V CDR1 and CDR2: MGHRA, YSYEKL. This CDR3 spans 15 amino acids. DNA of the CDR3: TGCGCCAGCAGCCACCAACGCACGGGATCCGGGGAGCTGTTTTTT. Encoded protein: CASSHQRTGSGELFF.

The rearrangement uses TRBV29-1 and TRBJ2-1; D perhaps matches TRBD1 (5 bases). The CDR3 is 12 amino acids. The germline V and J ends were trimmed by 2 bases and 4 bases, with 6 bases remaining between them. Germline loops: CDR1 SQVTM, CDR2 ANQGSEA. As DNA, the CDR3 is TGCAGCGTTGAACCAGGGTACAATGAGCAGTTCTTC. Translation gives CSVEPGYNEQFF.